The clone carrying this T cell receptor (beta chain) was seen a few times. Its antigen is currently unknown. The data stem from a study of liver allograft versus peripheral blood T cells. The wider study: Transplanted-liver and recipient peripheral blood T cell receptor repertoires were compared.

Whole-study findings and limits: Repertoires found inside liver allografts reportedly differed from T cell receptor repertoires in peripheral blood.

The CDR3 extends over 15 amino acids. CDR1 and CDR2 from the germline V gene are KGHDR and SFDVKD. Trimming removed 2 bases from V and 4 bases from J, with 11 bases in between. Each CDR3 protein gets one entry after TCRdb re-called the reads with MiXCR. The sample records around 10,000 distinct CDR3 sequences, roughly 19% being singletons. The sequence was obtained from a human patient who had a liver transplant. The T cells may come from the graft donor. V usage is TRBV24-1 and J usage is TRBJ1-5; D is possibly TRBD1 (5 bases). The CDR3 reads CATSDSRQPNQPQHF. The DNA of the CDR3 is TGTGCCACCAGTGATTCAAGACAGCCTAATCAGCCCCAGCATTTT.